These 6 T cell receptor beta chains were sequenced from one sample in a study of T cells in Graves' hyperthyroidism and ophthalmopathy (dated by TCRdb to between 2018 and 2021). Libraries came from multiplex PCR. For sequencing, an Illumina HiSeq 2000 was employed. The TCR beta CDR3 regions were amplified from RNA transcripts. For the first round of RT-PCR on the TCR CDR3, the HTBI primer set was used together with the Qiagen OneStep RT-PCR kit. Using fastp trimming at Q25 and MiXCR clonotype assembly, TCRdb reanalyzed the public sequencing data and kept in-frame beta chains. A single entry per CDR3 protein holds the most common genes and DNA from its merged rows. Counted in this sample were around 600,000 distinct CDR3 sequences; 15% to 20% of them appeared once. Of the sample, roughly 3.5% is held by the ten largest clones. The specimen was blood. The receptors were sampled from a woman between 40 and 50 years old with Graves' ophthalmopathy.

The table lists this clonotype with a few counts. The chain recombines TRBV9 with TRBJ2-3; possibly TRBD2 for D (5 bases). The V and J ends lost 0 bases and 4 bases respectively, with 12 bases between them. The CDR3 length is 15 residues. CDR1 and CDR2 (germline): SGDLS, YYNGEE. This CDR3 reads CASSVDGYGADTQYF. The CDR3, as DNA: TGTGCCAGCAGCGTAGATGGCTACGGGGCAGATACGCAGTATTTT.

The chain couples TRBV20-1 to TRBJ1-6, with D perhaps TRBD1 (5 bases). Germline-derived CDR1 and CDR2 are DFQATT and SNEGSKA (reference sequence). V was trimmed by 5 bases and J by 3 bases, leaving 8 bases between them. The CDR3 extends over 13 amino acids. As DNA, the CDR3 is TGCAGTGCTTGGGGGGGCTATAATTCACCCCTCCACTTT. Residues: CSAWGGYNSPLHF.

This clonotype has just a few counts. This chain joins TRBV6-1 and TRBJ2-1; 7 nucleotides align to TRBD1. The length of the CDR3 is 14 residues. V dropped 5 bases and J dropped 8; count of bases not matched to a gene: 9. Germline CDR1 reads MNHNS; CDR2 reads SASEGT. Written as DNA, the CDR3 is TGTGCCAGCAGTAGGTCAGGGGGAGTTGATGAGCAGTTCTTC. It specifies CASSRSGGVDEQFF.

The gene calls are TRBV7-9 and TRBJ2-2, with TRBD1 as a possible D gene (6 bases). Trimming removed 7 bases from V and 4 bases from J, with 13 bases in between. The CDR3 totals 14 residues. Per germline, CDR1 SEHNR and CDR2 FQNEAQ (reference sequence). The CDR3 region has the DNA TGTGCCAGCAAAGACGGGACAATCACCGGGGAGCTGTTTTTT. Amino acid sequence: CASKDGTITGELFF.

The J gene is TRBJ1-2, the V gene TRBV6-1; tentatively, D is TRBD1 (5 bases). V shed 11 bases and J shed 9 bases, with 19 bases lying between them. Per germline, CDR1 MNHNS and CDR2 SASEGT. The CDR3 runs to 12 residues. CDR3 bases: TGTGCCCGCCCGGGACTGCAAGGAAGCTACACCTTC. Translated, it gives CARPGLQGSYTF.

The table lists this clonotype with many counts. This sequence joins TRBV28 and TRBJ2-2; D remains ambiguous. Germline loops: CDR1 MDHEN, CDR2 SYDVKM. The germline V and J ends were trimmed by 7 bases and 0 bases, with 9 bases remaining between them. This CDR3 contains 14 residues. CDR3 DNA: TGTGCCAGCACCGGCCCGGCGAACACCGGGGAGCTGTTTTTT. This codes for CASTGPANTGELFF.